This TCR beta chain came from a study of shared clonotypes between healthy human individuals. Study observations and caveats: Larger richness was generally estimated for naive than memory subsets. Relative to their counterparts shared across all four donors, non-shared clonotypes exhibited diminished generation probabilities.

This table comes from immunoSEQ multiplex PCR, and its TCRdb copy is limited to in-frame clones, with some not included. The sample shows some 2.1 million clones, 85% to 95% of them seen only once. In regard to this clone: What it recognizes is unknown.

Looked up from germline, CDR1 is MGHDK and CDR2 is SYGVNS. V was trimmed by 2 bases and J by 10 bases, leaving 12 bases between them. This CDR3 has 13 amino acids. Every one of the donors was a Caucasian adult that lived in Nashville, Tennessee. Division of CD4+ cells produced a CD45RA+ naive subset and a CD45RA-negative memory subset. Sample: naive CD4+ T cells sorted from blood. Subset reported: CD45RA+ positively selected. The receptor was derived from a man between 18 and 35 years old in good health. The V gene is TRBV25-1, the J gene TRBJ2-1; D is unresolved. CDR3 sequence reads: CASSEPPVDEQFF. The CDR3 DNA is TGTGCCAGCAGTGAACCACCGGTGGACGAGCAGTTCTTC.